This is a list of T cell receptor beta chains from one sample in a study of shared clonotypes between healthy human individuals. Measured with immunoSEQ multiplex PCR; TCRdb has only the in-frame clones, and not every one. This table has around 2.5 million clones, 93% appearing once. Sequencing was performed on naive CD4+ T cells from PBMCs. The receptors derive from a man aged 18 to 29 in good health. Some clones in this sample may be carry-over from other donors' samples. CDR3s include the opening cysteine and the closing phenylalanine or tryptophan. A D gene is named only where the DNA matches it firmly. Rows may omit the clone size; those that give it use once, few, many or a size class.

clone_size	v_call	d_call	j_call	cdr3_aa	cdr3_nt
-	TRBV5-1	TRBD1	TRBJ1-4	CASSSAPGQGGEKLFF	TGCGCCAGCAGCTCAGCACCGGGACAGGGAGGCGAAAAACTGTTTTTT
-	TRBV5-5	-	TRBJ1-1	CASSLAGDTEAFF	TGTGCCAGCAGCTTGGCCGGGGACACTGAAGCTTTCTTT
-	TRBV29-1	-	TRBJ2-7	CSVAILGSYEQYF	TGCAGCGTTGCGATCCTTGGCTCCTACGAGCAGTACTTC
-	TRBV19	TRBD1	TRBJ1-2	CASSIRRPGTGYGYTF	TGTGCCAGTAGTATTAGACGACCCGGGACAGGTTATGGCTACACCTTC
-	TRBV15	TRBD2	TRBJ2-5	CATSRGAGFKTQYF	TGTGCCACCAGCAGAGGAGCGGGATTCAAGACCCAGTACTTC
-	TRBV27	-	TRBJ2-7	CASSFSKSYEQYF	TGTGCCAGCAGTTTTAGCAAATCCTACGAGCAGTACTTC
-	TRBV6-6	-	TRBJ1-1	CASSPPRGMNTEAFF	TGTGCCAGCAGTCCCCCCCGGGGGATGAACACTGAAGCTTTCTTT
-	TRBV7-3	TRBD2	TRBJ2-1	CASSSRSGRDEQFF	TGTGCCAGCAGCTCGCGTAGCGGGAGAGATGAGCAGTTCTTC
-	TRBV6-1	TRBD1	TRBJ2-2	CASSRTGAGELFF	TGTGCCAGCAGCAGGACAGGGGCCGGGGAGCTGTTTTTT
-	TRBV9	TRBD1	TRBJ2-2	CASSTRQGETGELFF	TGTGCCAGCAGCACCCGACAGGGGGAGACCGGGGAGCTGTTTTTT
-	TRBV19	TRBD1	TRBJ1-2	CASSRTGVARFGGYTF	TGTGCCAGTAGCCGGACAGGGGTCGCCCGTTTTGGTGGCTACACCTTC
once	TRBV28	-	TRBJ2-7	CASSRVIGGAPSYEQYF	TGTGCCAGCAGCCGAGTCATCGGGGGTGCTCCCTCCTACGAGCAGTACTTC
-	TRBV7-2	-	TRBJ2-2	CASSWDLGPGELFF	TGTGCCAGCAGCTGGGATTTAGGTCCCGGGGAGCTGTTTTTT
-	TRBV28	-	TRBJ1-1	CASSLGSGGYGTEAFF	TGTGCCAGCAGTTTGGGATCGGGGGGGTATGGCACTGAAGCTTTCTTT
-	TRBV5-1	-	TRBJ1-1	CASSLRPDSGEAFF	TGCGCCAGCAGCTTGAGACCCGACAGTGGTGAAGCTTTCTTT
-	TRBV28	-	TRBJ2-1	CASSLGAGSDEQFF	TGTGCCAGCAGTTTAGGGGCAGGGTCGGATGAGCAGTTCTTC
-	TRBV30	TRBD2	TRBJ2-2	CAGGLGSTGELFF	TGTGCCGGTGGACTAGGGTCGACCGGGGAGCTGTTTTTT
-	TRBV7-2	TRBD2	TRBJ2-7	CASSLGTSGSEQYF	TGTGCCAGCAGCCTAGGGACTAGCGGGAGCGAGCAGTACTTC
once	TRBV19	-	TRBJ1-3	CASSTYRASGNTIYF	TGTGCCAGTAGTACCTACAGGGCCTCTGGAAACACCATATATTTT
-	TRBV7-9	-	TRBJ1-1	CASSSPYTEAFF	TGTGCCAGCAGCTCCCCGTACACCGAAGCTTTCTTT
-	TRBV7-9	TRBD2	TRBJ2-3	CASSSPRGGPLDTQYF	TGTGCCAGCAGCTCCCCGCGGGGGGGCCCTCTTGATACGCAGTATTTT
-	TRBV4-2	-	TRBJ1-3	CASSQSVGASGNTIYF	TGTGCCAGCAGCCAAAGTGTAGGGGCCTCTGGAAACACCATATATTTT
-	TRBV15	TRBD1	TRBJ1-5	CATSRGQSYSNQPQHF	TGTGCCACCAGCAGGGGACAGAGCTATAGCAATCAGCCCCAGCATTTT
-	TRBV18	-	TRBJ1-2	CASSPRAGSVYGYTF	TGTGCCAGCTCACCAAGGGCAGGTTCAGTTTATGGCTACACCTTC
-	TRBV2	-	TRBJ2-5	CASRGGDQTQYF	TGTGCCAGCAGGGGCGGGGACCAGACCCAGTACTTC
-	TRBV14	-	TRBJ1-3	CASSQVTGGSGNTIYF	TGTGCCAGCAGCCAAGTCACGGGGGGCTCTGGAAACACCATATATTTT
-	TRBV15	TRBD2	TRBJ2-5	CATSRGGSGGQETQYF	TGTGCCACCAGCAGAGGAGGTAGCGGGGGACAAGAGACCCAGTACTTC
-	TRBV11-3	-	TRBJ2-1	CASSLEGAYNEQFF	TGTGCCAGCAGCTTAGAAGGGGCCTACAATGAGCAGTTCTTC
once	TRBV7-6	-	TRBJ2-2	CASSLGTGGLLSGELFF	TGTGCCAGCAGCTTAGGAACCGGGGGACTCCTTTCCGGGGAGCTGTTTTTT
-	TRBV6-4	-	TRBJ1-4	CASSKSVDGEKLFF	TGTGCCAGCTCTAAGTCGGTAGATGGAGAAAAACTGTTTTTT
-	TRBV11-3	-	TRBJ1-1	CASSFGGNTEAFF	TGTGCCAGCAGCTTTGGGGGGAACACTGAAGCTTTCTTT
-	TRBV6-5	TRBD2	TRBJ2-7	CASSKSTSGVYEQYF	TGTGCCAGCAGCAAATCGACTAGCGGAGTCTACGAGCAGTACTTC
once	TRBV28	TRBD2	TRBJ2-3	CASSTLWGSGRADTQYF	TGTGCCAGCAGTACTCTATGGGGTAGCGGGAGGGCAGATACGCAGTATTTT
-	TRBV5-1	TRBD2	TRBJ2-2	CASSFLAGVSTGELFF	TGCGCCAGCAGCTTTTTAGCGGGAGTAAGCACCGGGGAGCTGTTTTTT
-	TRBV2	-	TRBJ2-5	CASSLEGAETQYF	TGTGCCAGCAGTTTGGAGGGAGCAGAGACCCAGTACTTC
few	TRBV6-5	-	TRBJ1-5	CASPFIGNQPQHF	TGTGCCAGCCCGTTCATTGGCAATCAGCCCCAGCATTTT
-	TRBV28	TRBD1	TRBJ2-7	CASSPSDRAVWEQYF	TGTGCCAGCAGTCCTTCGGACAGGGCGGTGTGGGAGCAGTACTTC
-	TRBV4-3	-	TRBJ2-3	CASSQRTDTQYF	TGCGCCAGCAGCCAAAGGACAGATACGCAGTATTTT
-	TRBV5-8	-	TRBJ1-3	CASSLPGLGNTIYF	TGTGCCAGCAGCTTACCAGGGTTGGGAAACACCATATATTTT
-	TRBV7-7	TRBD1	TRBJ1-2	CASSYGTDTNYGYTF	TGTGCCAGCAGCTACGGGACAGATACTAACTATGGCTACACCTTC
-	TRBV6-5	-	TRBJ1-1	CASSYRGRNTEAFF	TGTGCCAGCAGTTACCGAGGCCGGAACACTGAAGCTTTCTTT
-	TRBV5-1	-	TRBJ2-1	CASSLGQSYNEQFF	TGCGCCAGCAGCTTGGGCCAGTCCTACAATGAGCAGTTCTTC
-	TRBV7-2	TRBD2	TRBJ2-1	CASSLGTSGYLSYNEQFF	TGTGCCAGCAGCTTAGGGACTAGCGGTTATTTATCCTACAATGAGCAGTTCTTC
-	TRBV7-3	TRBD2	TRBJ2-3	CASSLIAGLGTDTQYF	TGTGCCAGCAGCCTTATAGCGGGACTGGGTACAGATACGCAGTATTTT
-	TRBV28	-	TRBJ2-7	CASSPTVSYEQYF	TGTGCCAGCAGTCCGACAGTCTCCTACGAGCAGTACTTC
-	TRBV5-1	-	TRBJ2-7	CASSSGTSSYEQYF	TGCGCCAGCAGCTCCGGGACGTCCTCCTACGAGCAGTACTTC
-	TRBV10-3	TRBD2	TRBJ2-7	CAISGLAESSEQYF	TGTGCCATCAGTGGACTAGCGGAATCTAGTGAGCAGTACTTC
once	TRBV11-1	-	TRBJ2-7	CASSRDGSYEQYF	TGTGCCAGCAGCAGGGACGGATCCTACGAGCAGTACTTC
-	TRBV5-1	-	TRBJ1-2	CASSFERGEDGYTF	TGCGCCAGCAGCTTTGAAAGGGGAGAGGATGGCTACACCTTC
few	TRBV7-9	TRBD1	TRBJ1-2	CASSLAGTGSGYTF	TGTGCCAGCAGCTTAGCTGGGACAGGGAGTGGCTACACCTTC
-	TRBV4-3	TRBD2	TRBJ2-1	CASSQEGLAGVGNEQFF	TGCGCCAGCAGCCAAGAGGGACTAGCGGGAGTAGGCAATGAGCAGTTCTTC
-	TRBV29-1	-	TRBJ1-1	CSARLVMNTEAFF	TGCAGCGCCAGGTTGGTCATGAACACTGAAGCTTTCTTT
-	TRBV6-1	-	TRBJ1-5	CASSIYEPQHF	TGTGCCAGCAGTATTTACGAGCCCCAGCATTTT